Listed below are T cell receptor beta chains from one sample, sequenced in a study of response to subunit inactivated influenza vaccine. Each CDR3 protein is one row after TCRdb ran MiXCR on the RT-PCR reads. This sample has about 170,000 distinct CDR3 sequences, with more than 10% found just once. The same sample was also studied in work on T cells expressing NK-cell markers.

Material: CD8+ T cells sorted from PBMCs, obtained roughly 13 days after vaccination. The receptors stem from a man aged 50 to 60 who received an inactivated influenza vaccine. The CDR3 runs from the conserved cysteine through the conserved F or W. A D gene is named only where the DNA matches it firmly. Clone size appears in some rows only: once, few, many, or a class for an expanded clone.

D: NA; size: NA; J: TRBJ2-5; V: TRBV15; length: 14; DNA: TGTGCCACCAGCAGAAGAGATGGACAAGAGACCCAGTACTTC; CDR3: CATSRRDGQETQYF
D: TRBD1; size: few; J: TRBJ1-3; V: TRBV12-3/TRBV12-4; length: 14; DNA: TGTGCCAGCAGTCAGGGGGCAAGTGGAAACACCATATATTTT; CDR3: CASSQGASGNTIYF
D: NA; size: NA; J: TRBJ2-7; V: TRBV27; length: 15; DNA: TGTGCCAGCAGTTTACTCCGGACCGTCTCCTACGAGCAGTACTTC; CDR3: CASSLLRTVSYEQYF
D: NA; size: few; J: TRBJ2-7; V: TRBV5-6; length: 16; DNA: TGTGCCAGCAGCTTGGATCTGGGCAGCCTTAACTACGAGCAGTACTTC; CDR3: CASSLDLGSLNYEQYF
D: NA; size: NA; J: TRBJ2-5; V: TRBV28; length: 14; DNA: TGTGCCAGCAGCCCCCTCGCGGAACAAGAGACCCAGTACTTC; CDR3: CASSPLAEQETQYF
D: TRBD2; size: NA; J: TRBJ2-2; V: TRBV28; length: 15; DNA: TGTGCCAGCCGTGAGGGAGGGGCCTACACCGGGGAGCTGTTTTTT; CDR3: CASREGGAYTGELFF
D: TRBD1; size: few; J: TRBJ1-5; V: TRBV9; length: 15; DNA: TGTGCCAGCAGCCCGAGCGGGACAGGGGGCCAGCCCCAGCATTTT; CDR3: CASSPSGTGGQPQHF
D: TRBD1; size: few; J: TRBJ2-7; V: TRBV12-3/TRBV12-4; length: 14; DNA: TGTGCCAGCAGTTTCTGGGACAGCGCAGACGAGCAGTACTTC; CDR3: CASSFWDSADEQYF
D: TRBD1; size: many; J: TRBJ2-7; V: TRBV20-1; length: 13; DNA: TGCAGTGCCCGGGACAGGAGCAACTACGAGCAGTACTTC; CDR3: CSARDRSNYEQYF
D: NA; size: NA; J: TRBJ2-3; V: TRBV18; length: 17; DNA: TGTGCCAGCTCACCAATGCGCGGCAGGGAGGGCACAGATACGCAGTATTTT; CDR3: CASSPMRGREGTDTQYF
D: TRBD2; size: few; J: TRBJ2-1; V: TRBV3-1; length: 19; DNA: TGTGCCAGCAGCCAAAGGCTTGGGACTAGCGGGATTACCTACAATGAGCAGTTCTTC; CDR3: CASSQRLGTSGITYNEQFF
D: NA; size: NA; J: TRBJ2-3; V: TRBV6-5; length: 14; DNA: TGTGCCAGCAGTTACTCCATAGGTTTGGATACGCAGTATTTT; CDR3: CASSYSIGLDTQYF
D: NA; size: few; J: TRBJ2-1; V: TRBV10-3; length: 15; DNA: TGTGCCATCAGTGAGACAGGGAGCCCCACACATGAGCAGTTCTTC; CDR3: CAISETGSPTHEQFF
D: NA; size: many; J: TRBJ2-7; V: TRBV7-6; length: 15; DNA: TGTGCCAGCAGCTTAGAGGCAGTCCGCTCCTACGAGCAGTACTTC; CDR3: CASSLEAVRSYEQYF
D: NA; size: NA; J: TRBJ2-7; V: TRBV5-1; length: 15; DNA: TGCGCCAGCAGCTTAACCGGACCCGGCAGTAGTGGGCAGTACTTC; CDR3: CASSLTGPGSSGQYF
D: NA; size: NA; J: TRBJ1-4; V: TRBV4-3; length: 16; DNA: TGCGCCAGCAGCCAAGAGTTTCCCGGGGCGAGAGAAAAACTGTTTTTT; CDR3: CASSQEFPGAREKLFF
D: TRBD1; size: NA; J: TRBJ2-7; V: TRBV29-1; length: 11; DNA: TGCAGCGTTGGAACAGGGGGCGAGCAGTACTTC; CDR3: CSVGTGGEQYF
D: NA; size: many; J: TRBJ2-7; V: TRBV20-1; length: 15; DNA: TGCAGTGCTAGGGGCCGACAGCCTCGTTCCTACGAGCAGTACTTC; CDR3: CSARGRQPRSYEQYF
D: NA; size: many; J: TRBJ2-7; V: TRBV12-3/TRBV12-4; length: 15; DNA: TGTGCCAGCAAGCCAAGGGACGGCCGGTCCAACGAGCAGTACTTC; CDR3: CASKPRDGRSNEQYF
D: TRBD1; size: NA; J: TRBJ2-3; V: TRBV7-6; length: 15; DNA: TGTGCCAGCAGCCGAGGGACAGGGGGCACAGATACGCAGTATTTT; CDR3: CASSRGTGGTDTQYF
D: NA; size: NA; J: TRBJ2-7; V: TRBV4-1; length: 14; DNA: TGCGCCAGCAGCGGACAGCTAAGCTCCTACGAGCAGTACTTC; CDR3: CASSGQLSSYEQYF
D: NA; size: few; J: TRBJ2-3; V: TRBV20-1; length: 14; DNA: TGCAGTGCTAGAGAGGGGGTGCTCACAGATACGCAGTATTTT; CDR3: CSAREGVLTDTQYF
D: NA; size: many; J: TRBJ2-7; V: TRBV28; length: 15; DNA: TGTGCCAGCAGTTTCGGTCGACAGGGAGGCCACGAGCAGTACTTC; CDR3: CASSFGRQGGHEQYF
D: TRBD2; size: many; J: TRBJ2-5; V: TRBV4-2; length: 16; DNA: TGTGCCAGCAGCCAAGATTGGGCGGGAGGCTGGGAGACCCAGTACTTC; CDR3: CASSQDWAGGWETQYF
D: NA; size: NA; J: TRBJ2-7; V: TRBV19; length: 15; DNA: TGTGCCAGTAGTATAGCGACGTCAGGCTCCTACGAGCAGTACTTC; CDR3: CASSIATSGSYEQYF
D: NA; size: NA; J: TRBJ2-7; V: TRBV7-2; length: 13; DNA: TGTGCCAGCAAACGGGGCGCAGGCTCCGAGCAGTACTTC; CDR3: CASKRGAGSEQYF
D: NA; size: few; J: TRBJ2-7; V: TRBV7-9; length: 13; DNA: TGTGCCAGCAGCTTAGCGCTTGGTTACGAGCAGTACTTC; CDR3: CASSLALGYEQYF
D: NA; size: NA; J: TRBJ2-7; V: TRBV29-1; length: 11; DNA: TGCAGCGTTGATTTGGATCGGGAGCAGTACTTC; CDR3: CSVDLDREQYF
D: NA; size: few; J: TRBJ2-1; V: TRBV10-2; length: 13; DNA: TGCGCCAGCAGTGTAGGGGGGGCGCATGAGCAGTTCTTC; CDR3: CASSVGGAHEQFF
D: TRBD2; size: NA; J: TRBJ2-1; V: TRBV11-3; length: 15; DNA: TGTGCCAGCAGCTTCTTTCCGGGGGGGTTGAATGAGCAGTTCTTC; CDR3: CASSFFPGGLNEQFF
D: TRBD2; size: few; J: TRBJ2-4; V: TRBV12-3/TRBV12-4; length: 13; DNA: TGTGCCAGCAGTTTGGGGGGGAAAAACATTCAGTACTTC; CDR3: CASSLGGKNIQYF
D: NA; size: NA; J: TRBJ2-7; V: TRBV28; length: 15; DNA: TGTGCCAGCAGTTTATCGTCTGAACTCAACTACGAGCAGTACTTC; CDR3: CASSLSSELNYEQYF
D: TRBD1; size: few; J: TRBJ1-2; V: TRBV6-1; length: 13; DNA: TGTGCCAGCAGCCAAGGGACAGGAAAAAGGTACACCTTC; CDR3: CASSQGTGKRYTF
D: NA; size: NA; J: TRBJ2-5; V: TRBV6-2/TRBV6-3; length: 16; DNA: TGTGCCAGCAGTAGCTATCTATCGGGGGAACAAGAGACCCAGTACTTC; CDR3: CASSSYLSGEQETQYF
D: NA; size: few; J: TRBJ1-2; V: TRBV25-1; length: 15; DNA: TGTGCCAGCAGTGAAGGCACCGGACGGTCGGGAGGCTACACCTTC; CDR3: CASSEGTGRSGGYTF